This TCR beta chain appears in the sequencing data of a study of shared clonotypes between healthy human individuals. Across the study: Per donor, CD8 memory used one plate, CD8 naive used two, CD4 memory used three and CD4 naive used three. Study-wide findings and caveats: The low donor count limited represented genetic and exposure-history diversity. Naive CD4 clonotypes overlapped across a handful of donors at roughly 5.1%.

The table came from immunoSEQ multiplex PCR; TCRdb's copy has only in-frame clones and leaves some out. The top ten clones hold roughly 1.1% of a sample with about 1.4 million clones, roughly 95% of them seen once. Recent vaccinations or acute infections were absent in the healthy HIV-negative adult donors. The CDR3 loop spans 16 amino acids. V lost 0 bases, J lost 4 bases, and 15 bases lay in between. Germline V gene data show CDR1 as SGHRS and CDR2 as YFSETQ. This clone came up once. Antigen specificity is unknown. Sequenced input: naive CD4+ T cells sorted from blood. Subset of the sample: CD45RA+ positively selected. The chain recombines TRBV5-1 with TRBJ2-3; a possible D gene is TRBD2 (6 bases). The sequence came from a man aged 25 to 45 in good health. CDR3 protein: CASSLVVAEGSDTQYF. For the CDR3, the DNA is TGCGCCAGCAGCTTGGTGGTAGCGGAGGGGTCAGATACGCAGTATTTT.